The 11 T cell receptor beta chains below all came from one sample that was sequenced in a study of a mutant IDH1 vaccine in newly diagnosed glioma. Their cognate antigens are unknown. TCRdb's copy holds only in-frame clones and misses some; the assay was immunoSEQ multiplex PCR. This sample has approximately 60,000 clones, with about four fifths found just once. As for time point: week 47, end of study. Vaccinated patients received 300 ug of mutant IDH1 20-mer peptide per dose, with topical imiquimod. The source material was PBMCs, sampled from a glioma patient whose treatment included an IDH1 peptide vaccine. The source of these receptors is a woman in her 50s with glioma.

This sequence joins TRBV7-9 and TRBJ2-6; TRBD1 matches at 10 bases. This CDR3 is 16 amino acids long. In germline, CDR1 is SEHNR, CDR2 FQNEAQ (reference sequence). CDR3 region: CASWDRGTSGANVLTF. The CDR3 bases are TGTGCGTCTTGGGACAGGGGTACCTCTGGGGCCAACGTCCTGACTTTC.

The chain employs TRBV7-2 and TRBJ1-2; D uncertain. The ends were cut back, 5 bases at V and 2 bases at J, with 9 bases in the middle. CDR1 and CDR2 (germline): SGHTA, FQGNSA. The CDR3 is 13 residues long. The CDR3 nucleotides read TGTGCCAGCAGCCCGACCCCCAACTATGGCTACACCTTC. This translates into CASSPTPNYGYTF.

The chain carries TRBV5-1 and TRBJ2-5; tentatively, D is TRBD1 or TRBD2 (5 bases each). From germline, CDR1 is SGHRS and CDR2 YFSETQ. Trimming took off 3 bases at V and 3 bases at J, with 12 bases between the two ends. The CDR3 is made up of 14 amino acids. The CDR3 loop is CASSSGTLKETQYF. The CDR3 DNA reads as TGCGCCAGCAGCTCCGGGACGCTCAAAGAGACCCAGTACTTC. The full variable domain, its missing parts supplied by reference TRBV5-1 and TRBJ2-5, is KAGVTQTPRYLIKTRGQQVTLSCSPISGHRSVSWYQQTPGQGLQFLFEYFSETQRNKGNFPGRFSGRQFSNSRSEMNVSTLELGDSALYLCASSSGTLKETQYFGPGTRLLVL.

J is TRBJ1-2 and V is TRBV9; weak D call: TRBD1 (5 bases). Germline assignment: CDR1 SGDLS and CDR2 YYNGEE. The CDR3 extends over 11 amino acids. V was cut by 7 bases and J by 6 bases, with 10 bases left in between. The CDR3 sequence: CASGGGNGYTF. The DNA of the CDR3 is TGTGCCAGCGGGGGGGGAAATGGCTACACCTTC.

J is TRBJ1-2 and V is TRBV5-1; D remains unclear. Germline CDR1 is SGHRS and CDR2 is YFSETQ. The germline V and J ends were trimmed by 0 bases and 3 bases, with 6 bases remaining between them. CDR3 length: 13 amino acids. CDR3 loop: CASSLGGDYGYTF. The CDR3 nucleotides read TGCGCCAGCAGCTTGGGGGGTGACTATGGCTACACCTTC.

J is TRBJ1-1 and V is TRBV2; D remains unclear. This CDR3 spans 13 amino acids. Per the germline V gene, CDR1 is SNHLY and CDR2 is FYNNEI. Trimming cost V 3 bases and J 8 bases, with 13 bases left between them. The CDR3: CASSDRFGVEAFF. The CDR3 DNA is TGTGCCAGCAGTGATAGGTTTGGGGTGGAAGCTTTCTTT. The complete variable domain, with remaining parts taken from reference TRBV2 and TRBJ1-1, reads EPEVTQTPSHQVTQMGQEVILRCVPISNHLYFYWYRQILGQKVEFLVSFYNNEISEKSEIFDDQFSVERPDGSNFTLKIRSTKLEDSAMYFCASSDRFGVEAFFGQGTRLTVV.

This sequence joins TRBV7-9 and TRBJ1-1; TRBD1 might be the D (6 bases). Germline V gene lookup returns CDR1 SEHNR and CDR2 FQNEAQ (reference sequence). This CDR3 comprises 14 residues. The ends were cut back, 6 bases at V and 0 bases at J, with 11 bases in the middle. The CDR3: CASRRAGVNTEAFF. CDR3 nucleotide sequence: TGTGCCAGCAGACGGGCAGGGGTGAACACTGAAGCTTTCTTT.

This rearrangement joins TRBV7-6 to TRBJ1-4; D unresolved. V lost 1 base and J 4 bases, leaving 16 bases between the germline ends. The V gene's germline CDR1 is SGHVS and CDR2 FNYEAQ. The CDR3 sequence is 17 residues long. CDR3 protein: CASSLVSNPRHNEKLFF. CDR3 DNA sequence: TGTGCCAGCAGCTTAGTCTCAAACCCAAGACATAATGAAAAACTGTTTTTT.

This clone was observed a handful of times. The chain carries TRBV5-5 and TRBJ2-7; D is possibly TRBD1 (5 bases). V lost 0 bases, J lost 5 bases, and 12 bases lay in between. This CDR3 has 14 residues. CDR1 is SGHKS, CDR2 YYEKEE, per germline (reference sequence). In nucleotides, the CDR3 is TGTGCCAGCAGCTTGGGGGGTACCAGGGACGAGCAGTACTTC. Translating it yields CASSLGGTRDEQYF.

CDR3 protein: CASKVGYGGSPLHF. As DNA, the CDR3 is TGTGCCAGCAAGGTCGGCTATGGCGGTTCACCCCTCCACTTT. The chain combines TRBV6-1 with TRBJ1-6; D gene unclear. Germline CDR1 is MNHNS and CDR2 is SASEGT. There are 14 residues in the CDR3. Deletions cut 7 bases from V and 9 bases from J, with 16 bases between.

V gene TRBV28 combines with J gene TRBJ2-7; D is ambiguous. Trimming cost V 4 bases and J 2 bases, with 9 bases left between them. The CDR3 has 13 amino acids. The V gene's germline CDR1 is MDHEN and CDR2 SYDVKM. The CDR3 DNA is TGTGCCAGCAGTTCTCCTCGTACCTACGAGCAGTACTTC. Its translation: CASSSPRTYEQYF.